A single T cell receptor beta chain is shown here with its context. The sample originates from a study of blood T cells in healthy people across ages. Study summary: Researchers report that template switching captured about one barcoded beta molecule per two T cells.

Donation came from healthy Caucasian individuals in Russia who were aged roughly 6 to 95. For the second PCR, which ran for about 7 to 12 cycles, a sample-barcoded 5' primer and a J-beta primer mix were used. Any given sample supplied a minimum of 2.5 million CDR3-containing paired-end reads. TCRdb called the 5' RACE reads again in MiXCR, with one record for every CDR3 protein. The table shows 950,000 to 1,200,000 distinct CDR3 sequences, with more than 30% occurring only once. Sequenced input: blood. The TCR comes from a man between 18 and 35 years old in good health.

The CDR3 is CASSLIGLAGYNEQFF. As DNA, the CDR3 is TGTGCCAGCAGCTTAATCGGTCTAGCGGGGTACAATGAGCAGTTCTTC. This chain links TRBV7-8 with TRBJ2-1; 9 bases are a match to TRBD2. CDR1 is SGHVS and CDR2 is FQNEAQ in the germline V gene. J lost 4 bases, V lost 2 bases, and 6 bases had no gene match. The CDR3 is 16 residues long.